The 17 T cell receptor beta chains reported below all come from one sample, sequenced in a study of OX40 agonist ivuxolimab in advanced cancers. Libraries came from the immunoSEQ multiplex PCR assay. The immuneACCESS repertoire file appears here via TCRdb, limited to in-frame rearrangements. These files lack a portion of the clones; in checked studies, under half of the deficit traces to unresolved V genes, and the cause of the others is not known. A total of tens of thousands of clones appear in this sample, around 89% of them only once. The top ten clones comprise 10% of the sample. This sample comprised CD4+ or CD8+ T cells sorted from blood, obtained in a trial of the OX40 agonist ivuxolimab. The receptors here all came from an adult with an advanced solid tumor such as melanoma, head and neck, liver or kidney cancer.

The chain combines TRBV9 with TRBJ2-1; TRBD2 agrees at 9 bases. The CDR3 has 16 amino acids. CDR1 is SGDLS and CDR2 is YYNGEE in the germline V gene. Trimming took 3 bases from V and 4 from J; bases not matched to a gene: 8. The CDR3 nucleotides are TGTGCCAGCAGCGCTGACTATAGCGGGGGTTACAATGAGCAGTTCTTC. Amino acid sequence: CASSADYSGGYNEQFF.

V and J are TRBV5-1 and TRBJ1-5; 9 positions agree with TRBD1. Germline CDR1 SGHRS, CDR2 YFSETQ. This CDR3 is built from 16 residues. Trimming at V came to 0 bases and at J to 3 bases, leaving 4 bases not matched to a gene. CDR3 sequence: CASSLGTGEDNQPQHF. The CDR3 DNA reads TGCGCCAGCAGCTTGGGGACAGGGGAAGACAATCAGCCCCAGCATTTT.

V usage is TRBV29-1 and J usage is TRBJ1-2, with D possibly being TRBD1 (6 bases). The CDR3 is made up of 13 amino acids. The germline gives CDR1 SQVTM, CDR2 ANQGSEA. Between the trimmed V and J ends, which lost 6 bases and 4 bases, there was a span of 15 bases. CDR3 in DNA: TGCAGCGTAGCCAGGGGAACGGGCTATGGCTACACCTTC. This gives the protein CSVARGTGYGYTF.

The CDR3 loop reads CAVPGLGGNEQFF. The CDR3 DNA reads TGTGCCGTACCGGGACTAGGGGGGAATGAGCAGTTCTTC. This chain links TRBV6-1 with TRBJ2-1; 8 nucleotides agree with TRBD2. Germline assignment: CDR1 MNHNS and CDR2 SASEGT. The J segment lost 7 bases and the V segment lost 11 bases, leaving 10 bases of the junction unmatched. The length of the CDR3 is 13 residues.

This clone was picked up a small number of times. The CDR3 is CASSLGRVGTEAFF. The CDR3 DNA is TGTGCCAGCAGTCTGGGTCGGGTGGGCACTGAAGCTTTCTTT. The chain uses TRBV28 and TRBJ1-1, with D unresolved. CDR1 is MDHEN and CDR2 is SYDVKM in the germline V gene. This CDR3 contains 14 residues. Trimming stripped 5 bases from V and 4 bases from J, with 14 bases between.

The J gene is TRBJ1-1, the V gene TRBV19; D call uncertain. Trimming shortened V by 6 bases and J by 1 base, and 12 bases separated the two germline ends. The CDR3 covers 14 residues. Germline V gene sequence: CDR1 LNHDA, CDR2 SQIVND (reference sequence). The CDR3 spells CASSRWTANTEAFF. CDR3 coding DNA: TGTGCCAGTAGCCGTTGGACGGCGAACACTGAAGCTTTCTTT. The full variable domain, with the rest looked up from reference TRBV19 and TRBJ1-1, is DGGITQSPKYLFRKEGQNVTLSCEQNLNHDAMYWYRQDPGQGLRLIYYSQIVNDFQKGDIAEGYSVSREKKESFPLTVTSAQKNPTAFYLCASSRWTANTEAFFGQGTRLTVV.

The chain uses TRBV18 and TRBJ2-3; the match to TRBD2 covers 11 bases. The germline CDR1 and CDR2 sequences are KGHSH and LQKENI. Trimming at V came to 5 bases and at J to 2 bases, leaving 3 bases not matched to a gene. The CDR3 runs 15 residues. DNA for the CDR3: TGTGCCAGCTCATCTAGCGGGGGGCACACAGATACGCAGTATTTT. Protein product: CASSSSGGHTDTQYF.

Only one count was recorded for this clone. In DNA, the CDR3 is TGTGCCAGCAGCCAGGGGAGGACAGGCTACGAGCAGTACTTC. This gives the protein CASSQGRTGYEQYF. The chain joins TRBV14 to TRBJ2-7; maybe TRBD1 (7 bases). CDR1 SGHDN and CDR2 FVKESK come from the germline V gene. Trimming took 3 bases from V and 3 from J, leaving 12 bases between them. This CDR3 has 14 amino acids.

This clone has a handful of counts. The chain uses TRBV6-5 and TRBJ1-6, with D perhaps matching TRBD1 (5 bases). Trimming shortened V by 6 bases and J by 7 bases, and 16 bases separated the two germline ends. The CDR3 is made up of 15 amino acids. Germline values: CDR1 MNHEY, CDR2 SVGAGI. CDR3 in DNA: TGTGCCAGCAGCCGAGGGTTTGAGGGGAATTCACCCCTCCACTTT. Translation gives CASSRGFEGNSPLHF.

Concerning this clone: The identical CDR3 is also encoded by other nucleotide sequences in the sample. The CDR3 DNA follows: TGCGCCAGCAGCTTAGGCCCCGCGAACACCGGGGAGCTGTTTTTT. This sequence encodes CASSLGPANTGELFF. The chain employs TRBV5-1 and TRBJ2-2; no clear D. CDR1 and CDR2 (germline): SGHRS, YFSETQ. The CDR3 totals 15 residues. V lost 2 bases, J lost 0 bases, and 8 bases lay in between. Using reference TRBV5-1 and TRBJ2-2 for the parts outside the CDR3, the full variable domain is KAGVTQTPRYLIKTRGQQVTLSCSPISGHRSVSWYQQTPGQGLQFLFEYFSETQRNKGNFPGRFSGRQFSNSRSEMNVSTLELGDSALYLCASSLGPANTGELFFGEGSRLTVL.

The chain carries TRBV28 and TRBJ1-5, with D hard to call. Germline CDR1 MDHEN, CDR2 SYDVKM. CDR3 length: 13 amino acids. V was cut by 3 bases and J by 2 bases, with 5 bases left in between. The CDR3 loop is CASSFGGNQPQHF. The CDR3 DNA reads as TGTGCCAGCAGTTTTGGGGGCAATCAGCCCCAGCATTTT.

This clone was recorded only once. The rearrangement uses TRBV7-2 and TRBJ2-3, with D perhaps assigned TRBD1 or TRBD2 (5 bases each). Germline CDR1 reads SGHTA; CDR2 reads FQGNSA. V shed 7 bases and J shed 5 bases, with 13 bases lying between them. This CDR3 spans 13 amino acids. As DNA, the CDR3 is TGTGCCAGCAATAATCGGGGACGAGATACGCAGTATTTT. It encodes CASNNRGRDTQYF. Full variable domain (remainder filled in from reference TRBV7-2 and TRBJ2-3): GAGVSQSPSNKVTEKGKDVELRCDPISGHTALYWYRQSLGQGLEFLIYFQGNSAPDKSGLPSDRFSAERTGGSVSTLTIQRTQQEDSAVYLCASNNRGRDTQYFGPGTRLTVL.

This chain joins TRBV11-2 and TRBJ2-1, with 8 nucleotides matching TRBD2. Germline V gene sequence: CDR1 SGHAT, CDR2 FQNNGV. The CDR3 consists of 16 residues. Losses at the gene ends were 5 bases for V and 4 bases for J; bases not matched to a gene: 10. The CDR3 loop reads CASSHLGAGGYNEQFF. Written as DNA, the CDR3 is TGTGCCAGCAGCCACCTGGGGGCGGGGGGTTACAATGAGCAGTTCTTC.

The chain joins TRBV18 to TRBJ2-5; D remains unclear. Germline assignment: CDR1 KGHSH and CDR2 LQKENI. Trimming took 3 bases from V and 4 from J, leaving 12 bases between them. The CDR3 is 14 amino acids. Here the CDR3 reads CASSPQVSGETQYF. CDR3 nucleotides: TGTGCCAGCTCACCGCAAGTCTCCGGAGAGACCCAGTACTTC.

The chain carries TRBV5-1 and TRBJ2-7; TRBD1 agrees at 7 bases. There are 12 residues in the CDR3. Germline V gene data show CDR1 as SGHRS and CDR2 as YFSETQ. V lost 1 base, J lost 5 bases, and 0 bases stayed unmatched. The CDR3 sequence is CASSLTGDEQYF. The CDR3 coding sequence is TGCGCCAGCAGCTTGACAGGGGACGAGCAGTACTTC.

The chain uses TRBV28 and TRBJ1-5; D gene ambiguous. V was trimmed by 7 bases and J by 2 bases, leaving 15 bases between them. Germline V lookup: CDR1 MDHEN, CDR2 SYDVKM. The CDR3 runs 15 residues. The CDR3 nucleotides read TGTGCCAGCACCCGACGGTCCCGGGGCAATCAGCCCCAGCATTTT. Translated: CASTRRSRGNQPQHF.

The V and J genes are TRBV5-8 and TRBJ2-7, with a tentative D call TRBD1 (5 bases). CDR1 and CDR2 (germline): SGHTS, YDEGEE. The V end was cut by 7 bases, the J end by 0 bases, with 11 bases between. This CDR3 has 13 residues. As DNA, the CDR3 is TGTGCCAGCCGCAGGGCTTACTCCTACGAGCAGTACTTC. This gives the protein CASRRAYSYEQYF.